The clone carrying this T cell receptor beta chain was seen repeatedly, ten times or more. Germline V gene sequence: CDR1 MNHEY, CDR2 SMNVEV (reference sequence). This CDR3 has 16 amino acids. The V end lost 5 bases, the J end lost 0 bases, and 14 bases lay between the germline ends. A library of TCRbeta sequences, prepared with unique molecular identifiers, was generated. TCRdb processed the PCR reads anew with MiXCR; each CDR3 protein has one entry. The table records more than 90,000 distinct CDR3 sequences, roughly 8.8% of them present only once. The record originates from a study of T-cell reconstitution after alpha-beta-depleted transplantation in children.

The chain uses TRBV27 and TRBJ2-1, with no clear D. The origin of this receptor is a human donor who donated a stem cell graft to a child with congenital amegakaryocytic thrombocytopenia. Here the sequenced sample was PBMCs from the stem cell graft donor, taken from the stem cell graft. The CDR3 loop is CASSVDADNSYNEQFF. In DNA form, the CDR3 reads TGTGCCAGCAGTGTCGACGCGGATAACTCCTACAATGAGCAGTTCTTC.